These 18 T cell receptor beta chains came from one sample sequenced in a study of OX40 agonist ivuxolimab in advanced cancers. Sequencing was performed with immunoSEQ multiplex PCR; in TCRdb, only in-frame clones are kept and a portion is missing. The profile covers about 70,000 clones, with around 90% appearing a single time and more than 0.85% taken by the ten largest. The sample in question was CD4+ or CD8+ T cells sorted from blood, obtained in a trial of the OX40 agonist ivuxolimab. These receptors were obtained from an adult with an advanced solid tumor such as melanoma, head and neck, liver or kidney cancer.

J is TRBJ1-5 and V is TRBV28; 9 bases line up with TRBD1. The germline gives CDR1 MDHEN, CDR2 SYDVKM. This CDR3 is built from 15 residues. V was clipped by 1 base and J by 4 bases; unmatched bases: 2. The CDR3 loop is CASSLYGQGNQPQHF. The CDR3 region has the DNA TGTGCCAGCAGTTTATACGGACAGGGGAATCAGCCCCAGCATTTT.

The rearrangement links TRBV30 to TRBJ1-2; D possibly corresponds to TRBD1 (6 bases). This CDR3 has 12 amino acids. Germline assignment: CDR1 GTSNPN and CDR2 SVGIG (reference sequence). V gave up 3 bases and J gave up 8 bases, with 13 bases separating them. CDR3 sequence: CAWSPTGGGYTF. The CDR3 DNA sequence: TGTGCCTGGAGCCCGACAGGAGGGGGCTACACCTTC.

In its sample, this clone was seen once. The V call is TRBV7-2, the J call TRBJ1-4; 8 bases align to TRBD1. V shed 1 base, J shed 0 bases, and the junction held 4 bases outside the gene matches. This CDR3 has 17 amino acids. In germline, CDR1 is SGHTA, CDR2 FQGNSA. The CDR3 is CASSLVGDRPTNEKLFF. The CDR3 nucleotides read TGTGCCAGCAGCTTAGTGGGGGACAGGCCAACTAATGAAAAACTGTTTTTT.

V gene TRBV5-1 combines with J gene TRBJ2-1; the D gene could be TRBD1 or TRBD2 (7 bases each). This CDR3 is built from 16 residues. The V gene's germline CDR1 is SGHRS and CDR2 YFSETQ. Trimming shortened V by 6 bases and J by 1 base, and 17 bases separated the two germline ends. The CDR3 protein is CASTQGGGGSYNEQFF. CDR3 coding DNA: TGCGCCAGCACCCAGGGGGGCGGGGGATCCTACAATGAGCAGTTCTTC.

This rearrangement joins TRBV7-8 to TRBJ2-5; 10 bases match TRBD2. Trimming took 5 bases from V and 8 from J; bases not matched to a gene: 8. The CDR3 consists of 14 residues. Germline V gene sequence: CDR1 SGHVS, CDR2 FQNEAQ. This CDR3 is CASSAGTSAATQYF. The DNA for the CDR3 is TGTGCCAGCAGCGCCGGGACTAGCGCGGCAACCCAGTACTTC.

The CDR3 DNA reads TGTGCCAGCAGTGGCTGGGACAGGGGGGTTCAGCCCCAGCATTTT. Amino acid sequence: CASSGWDRGVQPQHF. The rearrangement joins TRBV6-1 to TRBJ1-5; 11 positions agree with TRBD1. V dropped 4 bases and J dropped 6; count of bases not matched to a gene: 5. The germline V gene has CDR1 MNHNS and CDR2 SASEGT. The CDR3 covers 15 residues.

CDR3 coding DNA: TGCAGTGCTAGAGATAGGACCGAGCAGTTCTTC. Protein sequence: CSARDRTEQFF. This sequence joins TRBV20-1 and TRBJ2-1, with no clear D. Trimming pared 0 bases from V and 10 bases from J, leaving 7 bases between. Per the germline V gene, CDR1 is DFQATT and CDR2 is SNEGSKA (reference sequence). The CDR3 spans 11 residues.

As for this clone: A read error may account for a junction end that differs from germline. The rearrangement joins TRBV6-6 to TRBJ2-7, with 7 nucleotides matching TRBD1. Germline V gene data show CDR1 as MNHNY and CDR2 as SVGAGI (reference sequence). The CDR3 is 15 amino acids. This CDR3 is CATSYPRQGSYEQYF. CDR3 bases: TGTGCCACCAGTTACCCGAGACAGGGCTCCTACGAGCAGTACTTC.

This sequence joins TRBV7-9 and TRBJ2-5; 7 nucleotides agree with TRBD2. The CDR3 sequence is 14 residues long. Germline CDR1 reads SEHNR; CDR2 reads FQNEAQ (reference sequence). The trim removed 0 bases at V and 5 bases at J, leaving 3 bases unmatched. Here the CDR3 reads CASSLAGGKETQYF. The CDR3 DNA reads TGTGCCAGCAGCTTAGCCGGGGGGAAGGAGACCCAGTACTTC.

The gene calls are TRBV2 and TRBJ2-7; TRBD2 agrees at 7 bases. Trimming took 4 bases from V and 2 from J; bases not matched to a gene: 5. Germline V gives CDR1 SNHLY, CDR2 FYNNEI. CDR3 size: 14 residues. CDR3 DNA: TGTGCCAGCAGTGGGTTGCGGGGGACCTACGAGCAGTACTTC. Protein: CASSGLRGTYEQYF.

The rearrangement joins TRBV10-1 to TRBJ2-2; D is unresolved. Germline values: CDR1 WNHNN, CDR2 SYGVQD (reference sequence). The V gene lost 5 bases and the J gene lost 1 base, with 5 bases spanning the gap. The CDR3 length is 13 residues. CDR3 sequence: CASSPRNTGELFF. The CDR3, as DNA: TGCGCCAGCAGTCCCAGGAACACCGGGGAGCTGTTTTTT.

The chain joins TRBV6-1 to TRBJ2-2; 7 nucleotides agree with TRBD1. The V gene end was trimmed by 6 bases and the J gene end by 0 bases; junction bases not matched to a gene: 4. Germline assignment: CDR1 MNHNS and CDR2 SASEGT. The CDR3 covers 15 residues. The DNA for the CDR3 is TGTGCCAGCAGCCGCGACAGGGCGAACACCGGGGAGCTGTTTTTT. Translation: CASSRDRANTGELFF.

CDR3 sequence: CASSFAGAEEQYF. As DNA, the CDR3 is TGTGCCAGCAGCTTTGCAGGGGCGGAGGAGCAGTACTTC. V and J are TRBV7-9 and TRBJ2-7; perhaps TRBD1 as D (6 bases). The CDR3 is 13 amino acids. The ends were cut back, 3 bases at V and 7 bases at J, with 13 bases in the middle. The germline V gene has CDR1 SEHNR and CDR2 FQNEAQ (reference sequence).

The genes are TRBV27 and TRBJ2-3; maybe TRBD2 (6 bases). V gave up 3 bases and J gave up 1 base, with 8 bases separating them. The germline gives CDR1 MNHEY, CDR2 SMNVEV (reference sequence). The CDR3 spans 14 residues. This CDR3 reads CASSLRGRTDTQYF. In nucleotides, the CDR3 is TGTGCCAGCAGTTTGCGGGGCCGCACAGATACGCAGTATTTT.

CDR3 residues: CASRPRTGNTEAFF. CDR3 bases: TGTGCCAGCAGGCCCCGGACAGGGAACACTGAAGCTTTCTTT. This chain joins TRBV5-8 and TRBJ1-1, with 7 nucleotides matching TRBD1. Losses at the gene ends were 5 bases for V and 1 base for J; bases not matched to a gene: 5. The CDR3 contains 14 residues. Per germline, CDR1 SGHTS and CDR2 YDEGEE.

The chain employs TRBV4-2 and TRBJ2-3; TRBD2 matches 7 bases. CDR3 length equals 16 residues. CDR1 is LGHNA, CDR2 YNFKEQ, per germline. Trimming at V came to 4 bases and at J to 2 bases, leaving 9 bases not matched to a gene. CDR3 in amino acids: CASSPSLAPNTDTQYF. DNA for the CDR3: TGTGCCAGCAGCCCCTCACTAGCGCCCAACACAGATACGCAGTATTTT.

The chain combines TRBV27 with TRBJ2-1; weak D call: TRBD1 (5 bases). Germline loops: CDR1 MNHEY, CDR2 SMNVEV (reference sequence). Deletions cut 5 bases from V and 2 bases from J, with 13 bases between. This CDR3 region has 15 residues. CDR3 DNA sequence: TGTGCCAGCAGTCCGATGACAGCTACCTACAATGAGCAGTTCTTC. It specifies CASSPMTATYNEQFF.

In regard to this clone: Within the sample, other DNA sequences also encode this same CDR3. This chain uses TRBV5-1 with TRBJ2-5; TRBD1 matches at 8 bases. With V trimmed by 0 bases and J by 2 bases, 3 bases remained unmatched. Germline CDR1 and CDR2: SGHRS and YFSETQ. The CDR3 is 15 residues long. The CDR3 nucleotides are TGCGCCAGCAGCTTGGCAGGGGGCCGACAAGAGACCCAGTACTTC. It codes for CASSLAGGRQETQYF.